This TCR beta chain came from a study of Graves' ophthalmopathy and Graves' hyperthyroidism. The wider study: Sampling took place at initial diagnosis, with peripheral blood obtained before any treatment. The study, taken as a whole, reports: From stable hyperthyroidism, ophthalmopathy was separated by a 13-signature model with just over 85% sensitivity and around 79% specificity.

Patients were excluded if they had other autoimmune diseases or uncontrolled infections, and likewise if pregnancy or lactation applied. Investigators amplified TCR beta CDR3 regions from RNA transcripts. A first-round RT-PCR used HTBI primers, followed by a second-round multiplex PCR. MiXCR was run by TCRdb on the multiplex PCR reads, yielding one entry per CDR3 protein. The profile shows 600,000 to 700,000 distinct CDR3 sequences, roughly two fifths of them singletons. Trimming took 6 bases from V and 4 from J, leaving 6 bases between them. The CDR3 totals 12 residues. Germline V gene sequence: CDR1 SGHAT, CDR2 FQNNGV. The table lists this clonotype with many counts. The antigen remains undetermined.

The sample consisted of peripheral blood. This rearrangement joins TRBV11-2 to TRBJ2-2, with unresolved D. The source is an adult man with Graves' ophthalmopathy. The CDR3 here is CASRRLTGELFF. DNA of the CDR3: TGTGCCAGCAGGCGACTCACCGGGGAGCTGTTTTTT.